Below, 17 T cell receptor beta chains from the same sample are listed, as sequenced in a study of breast tumors, draining lymph nodes, adjacent tissues. Samples came from axillary lymph nodes draining the breast cancer. TCRdb reanalysed the multiplex PCR reads using MiXCR and keeps one entry per CDR3 protein. The sample shows approximately 150,000 distinct CDR3 sequences, around a third of them seen only once. The material sequenced was axillary lymph node tissue. These receptors were collected from a female donor with breast cancer. Some clones in this sample may be carry-over from other donors' samples.

This clonotype was recorded many times. This chain links TRBV19 with TRBJ1-5, with 8 nucleotides matching TRBD1. This CDR3 is built from 14 residues. Germline V gene sequence: CDR1 LNHDA, CDR2 SQIVND (reference sequence). V dropped 5 bases and J dropped 7; count of bases not matched to a gene: 7. The CDR3 reads CASSWTGRGQPQHF. The CDR3 DNA is TGTGCCAGTAGTTGGACAGGGCGGGGACAGCCCCAGCATTTT. Based on the CDR3 plus reference TRBV19 and TRBJ1-5, the full variable domain is DGGITQSPKYLFRKEGQNVTLSCEQNLNHDAMYWYRQDPGQGLRLIYYSQIVNDFQKGDIAEGYSVSREKKESFPLTVTSAQKNPTAFYLCASSWTGRGQPQHFGDGTRLSIL.

In this sample, this clonotype turned up many times. The J gene is TRBJ2-3, the V gene TRBV28, with 8 nucleotides matching TRBD1. Germline assignment: CDR1 MDHEN and CDR2 SYDVKM. V lost 5 bases and J lost 8; bases outside the gene matches: 9. CDR3 length equals 14 residues. CDR3 in DNA: TGTGCCAGCAGTCCCGGGACAGGATCCCGTACGCAGTATTTT. It encodes CASSPGTGSRTQYF.

This clonotype was recorded at least ten times. DNA for the CDR3: TGTGCCAGCAGTGAAGGGACATCCAATAATTCACCCCTCCACTTT. Residues: CASSEGTSNNSPLHF. V usage is TRBV6-1 and J usage is TRBJ1-6, with D possibly matching TRBD1 (5 bases). The CDR3 is 15 residues long. From germline, CDR1 is MNHNS and CDR2 SASEGT. The V and J ends lost 1 base and 5 bases respectively, with 9 bases between them.

This clonotype has at least ten counts. The gene calls are TRBV7-8 and TRBJ2-2, with D maybe TRBD1 (5 bases). Trimming shortened V by 2 bases and J by 3 bases, and 10 bases separated the two germline ends. The CDR3 extends over 15 amino acids. The germline gives CDR1 SGHVS, CDR2 FQNEAQ. The CDR3 region is CASSLLGVDTGELFF. Here the CDR3 DNA reads TGTGCCAGCAGCTTATTAGGGGTCGACACCGGGGAGCTGTTTTTT. Complete variable domain (other parts from reference TRBV7-8 and TRBJ2-2): GAGVSQSPRYKVAKRGQDVALRCDPISGHVSLFWYQQALGQGPEFLTYFQNEAQLDKSGLPSDRFFAERPEGSVSTLKIQRTQQEDSAVYLCASSLLGVDTGELFFGEGSRLTVL.

V usage is TRBV11-3 and J usage is TRBJ2-3; TRBD1 might be the D (5 bases). V was trimmed by 1 base and J by 11 bases, leaving 13 bases between them. Germline V CDR1 and CDR2: SGHNT, YENEEA. The CDR3 sequence is 13 residues long. CDR3 region: CASSLGTHNEQYF. The CDR3 bases are TGTGCCAGCAGCTTAGGGACACACAATGAGCAGTATTTT.

The genes are TRBV7-3 and TRBJ1-2, with D possibly matching TRBD1 (5 bases). The CDR3 is 13 amino acids. Germline assignment: CDR1 SGHTA and CDR2 FQGTGA. The germline V and J ends were trimmed by 1 base and 6 bases, with 9 bases remaining between them. CDR3 nucleotide sequence: TGTGCCAGCAGCTTAAATTCGGGGGATGGCTACACCTTC. Protein sequence: CASSLNSGDGYTF.

This clonotype occurred many times. This chain links TRBV12-3 or TRBV12-4 with TRBJ2-3; 9 bases align to TRBD2. This CDR3 has 17 residues. Germline trimming cut 6 bases from V and 6 bases from J; bases unmatched to any gene: 16. CDR3 loop: CASRPGRGAGGLDTQYF. CDR3 nucleotides: TGTGCCAGCAGGCCGGGGAGGGGGGCGGGGGGGCTTGATACGCAGTATTTT.

To note about this clonotype: Since a much larger clone is just one base distant, this may be a read error. The chain is built from TRBV20-1 and TRBJ1-2; D is perhaps TRBD1 (5 bases). The CDR3 is 12 residues long. CDR1 is DFQATT, CDR2 SNEGSKA, per germline (reference sequence). The CDR3 here is CSARGEDYGSTF. DNA of the CDR3: TGCAGTGCCCGAGGGGAGGACTATGGCTCCACCTTC.

Concerning this clonotype itself: Possible read error: a much larger clone is one base away. This is likely a read error, given that the CDR3 carries no conserved phenylalanine or tryptophan at its end. This chain links TRBV7-9 with TRBJ2-5; D remains unclear. CDR3 length equals 13 residues. Germline assignment: CDR1 SEHNR and CDR2 FQNEAQ (reference sequence). This chain's CDR3 is CAGSLVDGETQYS. The CDR3 region has the DNA TGTGCCGGCAGCTTAGTTGATGGAGAGACCCAGTACTCC.

This clonotype showed up just a few times. The J gene is TRBJ2-1, the V gene TRBV6-1; 10 bases are shared with TRBD2. Germline CDR1 is MNHNS and CDR2 is SASEGT. The junction had 11 bases not matched to a gene; V was cut back by 1 base and J by 8 bases. The CDR3 totals 17 residues. The CDR3 protein is CASSEGIAGGPGHEQFF. The CDR3 nucleotides read TGTGCCAGCAGTGAAGGGATAGCGGGGGGTCCGGGCCATGAGCAGTTCTTC.

With regard to this clonotype: The CDR3 carries no conserved terminal phenylalanine or tryptophan, so it likely arises from a read error. V usage is TRBV5-6 and J usage is TRBJ2-7; D is unresolved. This CDR3 contains 11 residues. In germline, CDR1 is SGHDT, CDR2 YYEEEE. Trimming pared 4 bases from V and 10 bases from J, leaving 12 bases between. For the CDR3, the DNA is TGTGCCAGCAGCGTCGGTCTCGCACAGTACATC. It specifies CASSVGLAQYI.

Ten or more counts support this clonotype. The V gene is TRBV10-3, the J gene TRBJ2-5, with a tentative D call TRBD1 (6 bases). Trimming removed 4 bases at V and 5 bases at J, with 11 bases between. Germline V lookup: CDR1 ENHRY, CDR2 SYGVKD. This CDR3 region has 13 residues. The CDR3 DNA sequence: TGTGCCATCAGTGGGCAGGGACATGAGACCCAGTACTTC. Residues: CAISGQGHETQYF.

This clonotype was observed many times. This chain connects TRBV3-1 to TRBJ2-7; D gene ambiguous. This CDR3 spans 12 amino acids. Germline V gives CDR1 LGHDT, CDR2 YNNKEL (reference sequence). V dropped 2 bases and J dropped 6 bases, with 8 bases sitting between them. In DNA, the CDR3 is TGTGCCAGCAGCCAAAGGACGTCCGAGCAGTACTTC. As protein: CASSQRTSEQYF.

The J gene is TRBJ2-7, the V gene TRBV10-2; 9 positions agree with TRBD1. With 3 bases clipped from V and 5 bases from J, the junction kept 14 bases outside the gene matches. Germline V gives CDR1 WSHSY, CDR2 SAAADI. The CDR3 runs 17 residues. The CDR3 is CASSEGTGGEPFHEQYV. Here the CDR3 DNA reads TGCGCCAGCAGTGAAGGTACAGGGGGCGAGCCGTTCCACGAGCAGTACGTC.

In this sample, this clonotype turned up many times. A read error is possible here, since a much larger clone lies one base away. J is TRBJ2-6 and V is TRBV9, with D possibly being TRBD1 (6 bases). Per germline, CDR1 SGDLS and CDR2 YYNGEE. The CDR3 spans 17 residues. CDR3 DNA sequence: TGTGCCAGCAGCGTGAGTGGGACACTCTCTGGGGCCACCGTCCTGACTTTC. This sequence encodes CASSVSGTLSGATVLTF.

This clonotype was detected ten times or more. This chain uses TRBV19 with TRBJ2-1; 7 nucleotides agree with TRBD1. Germline V gene sequence: CDR1 LNHDA, CDR2 SQIVND (reference sequence). The CDR3 is 15 amino acids. V lost 0 bases and J lost 10; bases outside the gene matches: 9. The CDR3 reads CASSIDARDSAEQFF. The CDR3, as DNA: TGTGCCAGTAGTATAGATGCCCGGGACAGTGCCGAGCAGTTCTTC.

Ten or more counts support this clonotype. This chain uses TRBV11-1 with TRBJ1-6; the match to TRBD1 covers 7 bases. CDR3 length: 16 amino acids. The germline gives CDR1 SGHAT, CDR2 FQDESV (reference sequence). V gave up 3 bases and J gave up 2 bases; unmatched junction bases: 4. The CDR3, as DNA: TGTGCCAGCAGCTTTGGGACAGCCACCTATAATTCACCCCTCCACTTT. This gives the protein CASSFGTATYNSPLHF.